This T cell receptor (beta chain) was obtained from a study of beta chain features in type 1 diabetes. Study-wide results and caveats: At VDJ recombination sites, type 1 diabetes patients had fewer insertions and more deleted nucleotides.

To note about this clone: No antigen is known for it.

What was sequenced were expressed TCRB transcripts, since all of the isolated RNA had been reverse transcribed. TCRdb's table, derived via immunoSEQ multiplex PCR, lists solely in-frame clones and lacks some. Among 120,000 to 150,000 clones listed, 6.9% were seen once. Germline V lookup: CDR1 LGHNA, CDR2 YNFKEQ. Trimming removed 0 bases at V and 6 bases at J, with 6 bases between. The CDR3 consists of 13 residues. Material for sequencing was central memory CD4+ T cells from blood. This clonotype was obtained from a woman aged 25 to 39 in good health. The chain is built from TRBV4-2 and TRBJ1-5; D is undetermined. CDR3 sequence (DNA): TGTGCCAGCAGCCAAGATTTCGTTCAGCCCCAGCATTTT. As protein: CASSQDFVQPQHF.